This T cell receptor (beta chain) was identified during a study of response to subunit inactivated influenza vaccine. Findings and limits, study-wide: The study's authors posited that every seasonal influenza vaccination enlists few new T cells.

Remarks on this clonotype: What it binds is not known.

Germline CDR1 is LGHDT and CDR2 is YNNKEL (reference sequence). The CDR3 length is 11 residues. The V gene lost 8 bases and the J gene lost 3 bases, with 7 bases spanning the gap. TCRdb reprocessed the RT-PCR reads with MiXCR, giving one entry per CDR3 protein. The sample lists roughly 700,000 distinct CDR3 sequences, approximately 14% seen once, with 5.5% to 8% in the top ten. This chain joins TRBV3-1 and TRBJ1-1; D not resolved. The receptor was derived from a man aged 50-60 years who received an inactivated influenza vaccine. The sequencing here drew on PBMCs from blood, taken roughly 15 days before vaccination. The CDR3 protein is CASGWYTEAFF. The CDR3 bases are TGTGCCAGCGGGTGGTACACTGAAGCTTTCTTT. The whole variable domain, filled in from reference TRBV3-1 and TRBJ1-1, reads DTAVSQTPKYLVTQMGNDKSIKCEQNLGHDTMYWYKQDSKKFLKIMFSYNNKELIINETVPNRFSPKSPDKAHLNLHINSLELGDSAVYFCASGWYTEAFFGQGTRLTVV.